The next 5 T cell receptor beta chains were all read from a single sample in a study of blood T cells in healthy people across ages. Alongside a J-beta primer mix, a sample-barcoded 5' primer served in a second PCR lasting roughly 7 to 11 cycles. TCRdb redid the calling of the 5' RACE reads with MiXCR, one entry per CDR3 protein. In the table there are hundreds of thousands of distinct CDR3 sequences, around 24% of which are singletons. These data also featured in a second study, about T cells of mothers and their children.

Material: blood. These receptor sequences come from a boy aged 5 to 17 in good health.

This clonotype was seen a handful of times. V gene TRBV27 combines with J gene TRBJ2-1; D unclear. CDR1 MNHEY and CDR2 SMNVEV come from the germline V gene (reference sequence). With 6 bases removed from V and 5 bases from J, the gap between germline ends came to 8 bases. The CDR3 spans 12 residues. CDR3: CASRTLNNEQFF. The CDR3 DNA is TGTGCCAGCAGAACGCTCAACAATGAGCAGTTCTTC.

This clonotype was detected only a few times. V is TRBV7-2 and J is TRBJ1-2; D gene ambiguous. Per the germline V gene, CDR1 is SGHTA and CDR2 is FQGNSA. The CDR3 has 12 amino acids. V was shortened by 2 bases and J by 7 bases, with 8 bases between the two germline ends. CDR3 sequence: CASSLFWGGYTF. The DNA for the CDR3 is TGTGCCAGCAGCTTATTTTGGGGTGGCTACACCTTC. The full variable domain, with the rest looked up from reference TRBV7-2 and TRBJ1-2, is GAGVSQSPSNKVTEKGKDVELRCDPISGHTALYWYRQSLGQGLEFLIYFQGNSAPDKSGLPSDRFSAERTGGSVSTLTIQRTQQEDSAVYLCASSLFWGGYTFGSGTRLTVV.

This clonotype has just a few counts. This chain connects TRBV7-2 to TRBJ2-5; D tentatively reads TRBD1 or TRBD2 (6 bases each). The CDR3 extends over 15 amino acids. Germline-derived CDR1 and CDR2 are SGHTA and FQGNSA. The V end lost 5 bases, the J end lost 5 bases, and 18 bases lay between the germline ends. The CDR3 sequence is CASSRLKGGGETQYF. The CDR3 DNA reads as TGTGCCAGCAGCCGACTTAAGGGGGGCGGGGAGACCCAGTACTTC.

This clonotype was seen more than once but under ten times. The chain links TRBV28 to TRBJ2-3, with D maybe TRBD2 (6 bases). CDR3 length: 16 amino acids. V lost 8 bases to trimming and J lost 4 bases, with 22 bases between them. The germline V gene encodes CDR1 MDHEN and CDR2 SYDVKM. The CDR3 bases are TGTGCCAGCCCCTCACCGGGACTTGCTGGGGCAGATACGCAGTATTTT. It yields the protein CASPSPGLAGADTQYF.

The V gene is TRBV6-5, the J gene TRBJ2-4; 11 bases are shared with TRBD1. The CDR3 loop spans 14 amino acids. Germline loops: CDR1 MNHEY, CDR2 SVGAGI. Trimming cost V 6 bases and J 9 bases; bases outside gene matches: 7. DNA of the CDR3: TGTGCCAGCAGAAGGACAGGGGGCAACCCCATTCAGTACTTC. This translates into CASRRTGGNPIQYF.